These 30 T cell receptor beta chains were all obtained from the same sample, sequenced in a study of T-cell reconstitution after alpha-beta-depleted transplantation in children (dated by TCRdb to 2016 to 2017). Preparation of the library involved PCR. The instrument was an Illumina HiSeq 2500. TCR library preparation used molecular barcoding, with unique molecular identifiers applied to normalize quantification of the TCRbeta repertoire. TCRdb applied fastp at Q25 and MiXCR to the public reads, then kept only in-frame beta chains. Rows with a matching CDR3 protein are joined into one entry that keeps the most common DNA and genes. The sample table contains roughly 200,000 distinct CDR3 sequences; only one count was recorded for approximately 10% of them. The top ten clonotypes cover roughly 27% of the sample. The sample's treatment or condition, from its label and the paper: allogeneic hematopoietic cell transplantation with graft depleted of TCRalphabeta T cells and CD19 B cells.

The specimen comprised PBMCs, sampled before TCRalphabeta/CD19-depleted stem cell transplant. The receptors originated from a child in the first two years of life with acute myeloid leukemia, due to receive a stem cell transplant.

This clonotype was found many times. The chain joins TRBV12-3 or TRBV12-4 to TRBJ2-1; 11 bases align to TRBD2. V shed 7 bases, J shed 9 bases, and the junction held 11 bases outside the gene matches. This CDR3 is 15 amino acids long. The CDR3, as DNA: TGTGCCAGCAACTCACTAGCGGGAGTTCGAAGTGAGCAGTTCTTC. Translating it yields CASNSLAGVRSEQFF.

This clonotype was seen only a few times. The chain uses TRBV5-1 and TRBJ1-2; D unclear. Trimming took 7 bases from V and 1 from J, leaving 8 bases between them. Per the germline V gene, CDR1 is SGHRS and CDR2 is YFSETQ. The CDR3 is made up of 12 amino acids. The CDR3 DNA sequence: TGCGCCAGCGGGCCCCTTAACTATGGCTACACCTTC. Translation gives CASGPLNYGYTF.

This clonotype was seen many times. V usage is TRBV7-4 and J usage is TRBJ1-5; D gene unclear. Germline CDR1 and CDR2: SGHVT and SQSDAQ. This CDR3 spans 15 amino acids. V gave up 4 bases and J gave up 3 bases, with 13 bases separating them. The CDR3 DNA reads TGTGCCAGCAGCTGCCAATCGGGAGCCAATCAGCCCCAGCATTTT. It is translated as CASSCQSGANQPQHF.

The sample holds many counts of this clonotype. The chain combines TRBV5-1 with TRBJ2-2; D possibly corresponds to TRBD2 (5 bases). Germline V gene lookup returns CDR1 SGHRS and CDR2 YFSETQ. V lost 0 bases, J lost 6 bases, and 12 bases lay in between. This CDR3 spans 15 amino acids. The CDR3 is CASSLAQRKAGELFF. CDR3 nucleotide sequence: TGCGCCAGCAGCTTGGCCCAGCGGAAAGCCGGGGAGCTGTTTTTT. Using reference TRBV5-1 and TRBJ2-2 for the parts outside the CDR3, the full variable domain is KAGVTQTPRYLIKTRGQQVTLSCSPISGHRSVSWYQQTPGQGLQFLFEYFSETQRNKGNFPGRFSGRQFSNSRSEMNVSTLELGDSALYLCASSLAQRKAGELFFGEGSRLTVL.

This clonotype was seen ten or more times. The CDR3 here is CSALLGTGTYNEQFF. The CDR3 DNA reads TGCAGTGCTCTCTTGGGGACAGGTACCTACAATGAGCAGTTCTTC. The chain employs TRBV20-1 and TRBJ2-1; 8 positions agree with TRBD1. Germline loops: CDR1 DFQATT, CDR2 SNEGSKA (reference sequence). This CDR3 is 15 amino acids long. V lost 5 bases to trimming and J lost 2 bases; unmatched junction nucleotides: 8.

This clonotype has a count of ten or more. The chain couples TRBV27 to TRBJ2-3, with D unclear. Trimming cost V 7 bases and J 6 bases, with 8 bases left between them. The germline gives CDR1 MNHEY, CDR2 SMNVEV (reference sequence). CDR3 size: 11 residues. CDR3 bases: TGTGCCAGCACCAACTCGGATACGCAGTATTTT. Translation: CASTNSDTQYF.

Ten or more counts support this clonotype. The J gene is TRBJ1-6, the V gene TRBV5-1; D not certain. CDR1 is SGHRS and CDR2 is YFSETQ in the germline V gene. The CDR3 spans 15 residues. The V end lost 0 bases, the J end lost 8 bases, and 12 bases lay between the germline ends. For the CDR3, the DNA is TGCGCCAGCAGCTTGGCTGCGGGCCCATATTCACCCCTCCACTTT. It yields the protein CASSLAAGPYSPLHF.

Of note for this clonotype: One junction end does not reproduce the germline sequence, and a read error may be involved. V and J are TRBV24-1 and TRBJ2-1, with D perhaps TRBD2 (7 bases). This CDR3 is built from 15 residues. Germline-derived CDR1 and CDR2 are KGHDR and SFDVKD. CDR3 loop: CAASRGGGGQNEQFF. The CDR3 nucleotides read TGTGCCGCCAGTCGTGGGGGAGGGGGTCAAAATGAGCAGTTCTTC.

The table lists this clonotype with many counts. The DNA for the CDR3 is TGTGCCAGCAGTGATAACAGGGGCCCGACCTACAATGAGCAGTTCTTC. Translating it yields CASSDNRGPTYNEQFF. The chain carries TRBV2 and TRBJ2-1; the match to TRBD1 covers 7 bases. The length of the CDR3 is 16 residues. Germline lookup yields CDR1 SNHLY and CDR2 FYNNEI. Trimming cost V 3 bases and J 2 bases; bases outside gene matches: 7.

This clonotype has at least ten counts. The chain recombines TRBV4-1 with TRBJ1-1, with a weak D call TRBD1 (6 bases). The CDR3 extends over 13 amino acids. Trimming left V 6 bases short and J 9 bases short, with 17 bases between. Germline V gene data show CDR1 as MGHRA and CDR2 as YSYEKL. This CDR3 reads CASRRGGTGKAFF. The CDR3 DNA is TGCGCCAGCAGGAGGGGGGGTACAGGAAAAGCTTTCTTT.

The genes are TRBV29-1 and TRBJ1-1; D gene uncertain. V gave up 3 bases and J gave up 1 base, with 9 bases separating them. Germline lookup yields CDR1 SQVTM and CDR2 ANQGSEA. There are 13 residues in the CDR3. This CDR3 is CSVEKDPNTEAFF. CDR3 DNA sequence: TGCAGCGTTGAGAAGGACCCGAACACTGAAGCTTTCTTT.

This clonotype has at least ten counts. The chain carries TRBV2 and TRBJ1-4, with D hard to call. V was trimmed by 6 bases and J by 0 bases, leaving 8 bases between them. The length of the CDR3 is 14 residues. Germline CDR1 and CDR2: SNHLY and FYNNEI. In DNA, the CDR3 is TGTGCCAGCAGCCCCATATCAACTAATGAAAAACTGTTTTTT. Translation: CASSPISTNEKLFF.

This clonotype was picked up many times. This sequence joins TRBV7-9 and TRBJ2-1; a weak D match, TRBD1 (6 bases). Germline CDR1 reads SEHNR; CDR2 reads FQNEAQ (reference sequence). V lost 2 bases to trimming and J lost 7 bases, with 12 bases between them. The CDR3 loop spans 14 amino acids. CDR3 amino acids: CASSLSFQGNEQFF. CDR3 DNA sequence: TGTGCCAGCAGCTTATCTTTCCAGGGGAATGAGCAGTTCTTC.

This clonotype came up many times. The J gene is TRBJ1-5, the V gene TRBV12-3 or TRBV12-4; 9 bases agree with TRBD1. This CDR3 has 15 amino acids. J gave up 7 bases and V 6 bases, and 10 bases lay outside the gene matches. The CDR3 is CASSSTGGAGQPQHF. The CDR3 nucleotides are TGTGCCAGCAGCTCTACAGGGGGCGCAGGGCAGCCCCAGCATTTT.

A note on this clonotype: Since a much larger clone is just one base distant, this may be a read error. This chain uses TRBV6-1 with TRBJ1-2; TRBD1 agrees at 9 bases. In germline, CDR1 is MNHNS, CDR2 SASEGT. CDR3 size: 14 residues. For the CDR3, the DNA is TGTGCCAGCAGTGATGGGACAGGGAACTATGGCGACACCTTC. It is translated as CASSDGTGNYGDTF.

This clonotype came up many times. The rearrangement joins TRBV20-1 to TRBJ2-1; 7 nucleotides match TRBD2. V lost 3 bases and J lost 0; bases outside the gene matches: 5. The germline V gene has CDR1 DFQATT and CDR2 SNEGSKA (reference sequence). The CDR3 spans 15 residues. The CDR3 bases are TGCAGTGCTAGGTTGGGAGGGGCCTCCTACAATGAGCAGTTCTTC. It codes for CSARLGGASYNEQFF.

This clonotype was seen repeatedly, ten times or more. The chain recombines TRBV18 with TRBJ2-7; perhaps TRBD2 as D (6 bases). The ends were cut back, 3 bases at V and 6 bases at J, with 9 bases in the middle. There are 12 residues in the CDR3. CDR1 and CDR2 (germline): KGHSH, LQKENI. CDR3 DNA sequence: TGTGCCAGCTCACCCTGGGGAGGCGAGCAGTACTTC. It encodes CASSPWGGEQYF.

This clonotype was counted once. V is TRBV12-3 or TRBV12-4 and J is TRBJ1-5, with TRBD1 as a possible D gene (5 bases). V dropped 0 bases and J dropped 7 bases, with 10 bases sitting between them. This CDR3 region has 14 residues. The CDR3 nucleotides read TGTGCCAGCAGTTTAGCGCAGGGAAAGCAGCCCCAGCATTTT. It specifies CASSLAQGKQPQHF.

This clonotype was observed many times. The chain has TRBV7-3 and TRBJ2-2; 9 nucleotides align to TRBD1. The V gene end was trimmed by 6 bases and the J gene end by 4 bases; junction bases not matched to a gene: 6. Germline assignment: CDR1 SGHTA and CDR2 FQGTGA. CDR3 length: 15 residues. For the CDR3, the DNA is TGTGCCAGCAGTCAACAGGGGGCGGGCACCGGGGAGCTGTTTTTT. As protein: CASSQQGAGTGELFF.

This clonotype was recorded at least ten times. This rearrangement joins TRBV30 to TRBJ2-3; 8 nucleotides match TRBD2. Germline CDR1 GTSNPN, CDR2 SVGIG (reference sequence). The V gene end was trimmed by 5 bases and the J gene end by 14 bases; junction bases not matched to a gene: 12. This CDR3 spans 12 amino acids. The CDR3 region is CAWGAWGLVGYF. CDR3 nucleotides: TGTGCCTGGGGTGCCTGGGGACTAGTCGGGTATTTT.

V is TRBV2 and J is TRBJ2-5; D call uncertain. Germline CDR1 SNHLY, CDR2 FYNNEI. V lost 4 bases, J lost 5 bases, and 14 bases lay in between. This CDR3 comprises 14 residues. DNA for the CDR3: TGTGCCAGCAGTGCCCCCGTAGTTTTTGAGACCCAGTACTTC. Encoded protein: CASSAPVVFETQYF.

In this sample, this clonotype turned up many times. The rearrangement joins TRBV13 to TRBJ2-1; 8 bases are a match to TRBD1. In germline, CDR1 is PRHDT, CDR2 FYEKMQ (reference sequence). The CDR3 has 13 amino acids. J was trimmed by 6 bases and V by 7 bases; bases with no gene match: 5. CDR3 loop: CASMDRVSNEQFF. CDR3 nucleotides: TGTGCCAGCATGGACAGGGTCTCCAATGAGCAGTTCTTC. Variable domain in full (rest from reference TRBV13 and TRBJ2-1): AAGVIQSPRHLIKEKRETATLKCYPIPRHDTVYWYQQGPGQDPQFLISFYEKMQSDKGSIPDRFSAQQFSDYHSELNMSSLELGDSALYFCASMDRVSNEQFFGPGTRLTVL.

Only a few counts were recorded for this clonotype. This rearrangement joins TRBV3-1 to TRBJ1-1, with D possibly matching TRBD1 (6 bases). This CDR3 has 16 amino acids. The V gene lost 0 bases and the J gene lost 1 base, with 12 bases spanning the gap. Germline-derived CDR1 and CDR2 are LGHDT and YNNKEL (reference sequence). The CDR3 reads CASSQELGRGNTEAFF. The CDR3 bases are TGTGCCAGCAGCCAAGAACTGGGCAGGGGGAACACTGAAGCTTTCTTT.

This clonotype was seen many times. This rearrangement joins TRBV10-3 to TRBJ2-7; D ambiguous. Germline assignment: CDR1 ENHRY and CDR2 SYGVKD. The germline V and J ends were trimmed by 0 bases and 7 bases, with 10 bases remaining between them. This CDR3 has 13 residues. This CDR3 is CAISESRPREQYF. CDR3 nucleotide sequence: TGTGCCATCAGTGAGTCGAGGCCCCGGGAGCAGTACTTC.

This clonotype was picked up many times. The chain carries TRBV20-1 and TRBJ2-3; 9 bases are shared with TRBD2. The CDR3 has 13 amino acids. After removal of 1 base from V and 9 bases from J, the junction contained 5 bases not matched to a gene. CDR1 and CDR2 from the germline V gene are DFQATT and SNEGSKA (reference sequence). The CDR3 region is CSARVGGRGTQYF. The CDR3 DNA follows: TGCAGTGCTAGAGTTGGCGGGAGGGGCACGCAGTATTTT.

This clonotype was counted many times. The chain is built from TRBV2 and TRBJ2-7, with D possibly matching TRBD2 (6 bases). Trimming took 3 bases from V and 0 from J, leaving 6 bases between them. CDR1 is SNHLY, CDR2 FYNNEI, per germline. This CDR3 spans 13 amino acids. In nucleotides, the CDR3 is TGTGCCAGCAGTGACGGGGGCTCCTACGAGCAGTACTTC. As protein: CASSDGGSYEQYF.

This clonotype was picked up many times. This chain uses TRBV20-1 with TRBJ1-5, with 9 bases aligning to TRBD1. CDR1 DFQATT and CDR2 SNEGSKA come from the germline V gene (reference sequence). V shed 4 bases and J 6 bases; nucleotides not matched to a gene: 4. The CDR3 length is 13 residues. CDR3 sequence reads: CSANRGRGQPQHF. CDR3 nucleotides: TGCAGTGCTAACAGGGGGCGAGGTCAGCCCCAGCATTTT.

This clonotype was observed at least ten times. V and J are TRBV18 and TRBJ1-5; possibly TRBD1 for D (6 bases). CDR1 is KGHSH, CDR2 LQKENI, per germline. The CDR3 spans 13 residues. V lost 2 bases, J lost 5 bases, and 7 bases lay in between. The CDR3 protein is CASSPDRHQPQHF. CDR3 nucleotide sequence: TGTGCCAGCTCACCAGACAGGCATCAGCCCCAGCATTTT.

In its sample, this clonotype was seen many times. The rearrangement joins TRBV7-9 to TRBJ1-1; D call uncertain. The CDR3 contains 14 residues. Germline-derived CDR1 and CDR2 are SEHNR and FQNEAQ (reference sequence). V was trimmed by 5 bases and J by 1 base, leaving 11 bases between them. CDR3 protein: CASSELSRNTEAFF. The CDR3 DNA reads TGTGCCAGCAGCGAATTAAGCCGGAACACTGAAGCTTTCTTT. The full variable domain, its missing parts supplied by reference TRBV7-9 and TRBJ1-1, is DTGVSQNPRHKITKRGQNVTFRCDPISEHNRLYWYRQTLGQGPEFLTYFQNEAQLEKSRLLSDRFSAERPKGSFSTLEIQRTEQGDSAMYLCASSELSRNTEAFFGQGTRLTVV.

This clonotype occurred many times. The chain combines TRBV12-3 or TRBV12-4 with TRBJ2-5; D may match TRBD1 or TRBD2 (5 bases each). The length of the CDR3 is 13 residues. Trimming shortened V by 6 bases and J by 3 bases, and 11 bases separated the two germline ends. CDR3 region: CASRGVGKETQYF. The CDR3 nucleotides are TGTGCCAGCAGGGGGGTGGGGAAAGAGACCCAGTACTTC.